The 25 T cell receptor beta chains presented below share a single source sample, sequenced in a study of T-cell reconstitution after alpha-beta-depleted transplantation in children. Molecular barcoding with unique molecular identifiers was used for the TCRbeta library. Each CDR3 protein is one row after TCRdb ran MiXCR on the PCR reads. Of approximately 1,000,000 distinct CDR3 sequences in the sample, roughly 29% were seen once. Here the sequenced sample was PBMCs, mostly from graft donor cells, taken 360 days after TCRalphabeta/CD19-depleted stem cell transplant. These receptors all stem from a boy under three years old who had a stem cell transplant for SCID, so the T cells may come from the graft donor.

This clonotype was counted a few times. The rearrangement uses TRBV9 and TRBJ2-5; 8 nucleotides agree with TRBD2. The CDR3 covers 16 residues. J lost 3 bases, V lost 3 bases, and 10 bases had no gene match. Germline V lookup: CDR1 SGDLS, CDR2 YYNGEE. In DNA form, the CDR3 reads TGTGCCAGCAGCGCAAACCCGGGACTAGTGAAAGAGACCCAGTACTTC. The encoded protein is CASSANPGLVKETQYF.

This clonotype turned up a few times. The genes are TRBV6-5 and TRBJ2-2; 8 nucleotides align to TRBD2. The CDR3 spans 16 residues. CDR1 is MNHEY and CDR2 is SVGAGI in the germline V gene. J gave up 7 bases and V 0 bases, and 7 bases lay outside the gene matches. CDR3 residues: CASSYSTTSGNGELFF. The CDR3 DNA follows: TGTGCCAGCAGTTACTCGACTACTAGCGGAAACGGGGAGCTGTTTTTT.

The rearrangement uses TRBV5-1 and TRBJ2-7, with TRBD2 matching 10 bases. The CDR3 extends over 19 amino acids. Trimming at V came to 4 bases and at J to 2 bases, leaving 18 bases not matched to a gene. Germline V CDR1 and CDR2: SGHRS, YFSETQ. The CDR3 DNA follows: TGCGCCAGCAGCCCTAATGTCCGACTAGCGGGCGCTACGACCTACGAGCAGTACTTC. It translates to CASSPNVRLAGATTYEQYF.

This clonotype was counted between two and nine times. This chain uses TRBV12-3 or TRBV12-4 with TRBJ2-3; TRBD1 agrees at 8 bases. Trimming at V came to 4 bases and at J to 0 bases, leaving 9 bases not matched to a gene. CDR3 length equals 17 residues. For the CDR3, the DNA is TGTGCCAGCAGTTCGCACGGGACAGGATGGAGCACAGATACGCAGTATTTT. Encoded protein: CASSSHGTGWSTDTQYF.

About this clonotype: The germline gene is not matched at one end of the junction; a read error may be the cause. This chain uses TRBV7-8 with TRBJ2-3; weak D call: TRBD1 (5 bases). This CDR3 is 15 amino acids long. CDR1 SGHVS and CDR2 FQNEAQ come from the germline V gene. CDR3: CASSLGSGMADAQYF. The CDR3 region has the DNA TGTGCCAGCAGCTTAGGGTCAGGGATGGCAGATGCGCAGTATTTT.

This clonotype was seen a few times. This chain links TRBV29-1 with TRBJ2-7; D unclear. V gave up 8 bases and J gave up 0 bases, with 17 bases separating them. The CDR3 runs to 14 residues. From germline, CDR1 is SQVTM and CDR2 ANQGSEA. For the CDR3, the DNA is TGCAGCCTTCGAAGGTGGCCAGGCTCCTACGAGCAGTACTTC. Translating it yields CSLRRWPGSYEQYF.

The gene calls are TRBV20-1 and TRBJ2-3, with D unresolved. This CDR3 has 14 residues. The germline V and J ends were trimmed by 2 bases and 4 bases, with 13 bases remaining between them. Germline V gives CDR1 DFQATT, CDR2 SNEGSKA (reference sequence). The CDR3 region has the DNA TGCAGTGCTAGATTTTCCCAAGGGCCAGATACGCAGTATTTT. Its protein product is CSARFSQGPDTQYF.

The chain has TRBV20-1 and TRBJ1-2; TRBD1 matches at 9 bases. J was trimmed by 6 bases and V by 3 bases; bases with no gene match: 2. This CDR3 has 12 residues. Germline assignment: CDR1 DFQATT and CDR2 SNEGSKA (reference sequence). The CDR3 DNA sequence: TGCAGTGCTAGGGGGACAGGGCATGGCTACACCTTC. It encodes CSARGTGHGYTF.

This clonotype appeared once. This chain connects TRBV9 to TRBJ2-2, with 7 bases that match TRBD1. There are 14 residues in the CDR3. Germline V CDR1 and CDR2: SGDLS, YYNGEE. V lost 4 bases and J lost 5; bases outside the gene matches: 5. The CDR3 nucleotides are TGTGCCAGCAGCCCGGACAGGCTGACCGGGGAGCTGTTTTTT. This gives the protein CASSPDRLTGELFF.

The rearrangement links TRBV5-6 to TRBJ1-4; D ambiguous. V dropped 5 bases and J dropped 7 bases, with 6 bases sitting between them. From germline, CDR1 is SGHDT and CDR2 YYEEEE. This CDR3 region has 11 residues. CDR3 sequence reads: CASSPPEKLFF. Here the CDR3 DNA reads TGTGCCAGCAGTCCTCCTGAAAAACTGTTTTTT.

V is TRBV4-3 and J is TRBJ2-3; D may be TRBD1 or TRBD2 (5 bases each). Germline CDR1 reads LGHNA; CDR2 reads YSLEER. The ends were cut back, 0 bases at V and 3 bases at J, with 10 bases in the middle. CDR3 length: 15 amino acids. The CDR3 nucleotides read TGCGCCAGCAGCCAAGAAGGGACCCTGACAGATACGCAGTATTTT. It specifies CASSQEGTLTDTQYF.

This clonotype was found a few times. This chain joins TRBV5-1 and TRBJ2-5; maybe TRBD1 (5 bases). Germline V gene data show CDR1 as SGHRS and CDR2 as YFSETQ. The CDR3 loop spans 13 amino acids. Trimming cost V 4 bases and J 4 bases, with 11 bases left between them. The chain's CDR3 is CASSHDSRETQYF. CDR3 DNA: TGCGCCAGCAGCCACGACAGTCGAGAGACCCAGTACTTC.

This clonotype was found a few times. This sequence joins TRBV11-2 and TRBJ2-3, with unresolved D. CDR3 length: 18 residues. Per germline, CDR1 SGHAT and CDR2 FQNNGV. The germline V and J ends were trimmed by 0 bases and 3 bases, with 19 bases remaining between them. The CDR3 DNA follows: TGTGCCAGCAGCTTAGATACTACCGCCCTTACAAAGACAGATACGCAGTATTTT. Translated: CASSLDTTALTKTDTQYF.

The rearrangement joins TRBV10-3 to TRBJ2-1, with 11 bases that match TRBD2. The junction had 4 bases not matched to a gene; V was cut back by 0 bases and J by 6 bases. This CDR3 contains 16 residues. Germline CDR1 is ENHRY and CDR2 is SYGVKD. The chain's CDR3 is CAISESKLAGGNEQFF. In DNA, the CDR3 is TGTGCCATCAGTGAGTCGAAGCTAGCGGGGGGCAATGAGCAGTTCTTC.

This rearrangement joins TRBV10-3 to TRBJ2-1, with 10 bases fitting TRBD1. The CDR3 covers 16 residues. Trimming took 7 bases from V and 6 from J; bases not matched to a gene: 12. Germline CDR1 is ENHRY and CDR2 is SYGVKD. CDR3 in amino acids: CAITNTDRGHINEQFF. The CDR3, as DNA: TGTGCCATCACTAATACCGACAGGGGGCACATCAATGAGCAGTTCTTC.

The V and J genes are TRBV5-1 and TRBJ2-3, with 14 bases identical to TRBD2. The germline CDR1 and CDR2 sequences are SGHRS and YFSETQ. The CDR3 is made up of 18 amino acids. Trimming took 3 bases from V and 8 from J; bases not matched to a gene: 14. Here the CDR3 DNA reads TGCGCCAGCAGCTCTGGACTAGCGGGGGGTCCGGGGTTAGGTACGCAGTATTTT. Encoded protein: CASSSGLAGGPGLGTQYF.

This clonotype was observed a few times. This chain joins TRBV11-1 and TRBJ2-5; 10 bases are shared with TRBD1. CDR3 length: 16 amino acids. The V segment lost 6 bases and the J segment 5 bases; nucleotides outside the gene matches: 12. Looked up from germline, CDR1 is SGHAT and CDR2 is FQDESV (reference sequence). In DNA, the CDR3 is TGTGCCAGCAGAGTAGCGGGGACAGGGGATTACGAGACCCAGTACTTC. Its translation is CASRVAGTGDYETQYF.

The rearrangement uses TRBV25-1 and TRBJ1-2; possible D gene TRBD1, 5 bases. Per the germline V gene, CDR1 is MGHDK and CDR2 is SYGVNS. V was shortened by 8 bases and J by 3 bases, with 13 bases between the two germline ends. The CDR3 has 13 amino acids. CDR3: CASGAQEDYGYTF. The CDR3 DNA sequence: TGTGCCAGCGGGGCCCAAGAGGACTATGGCTACACCTTC.

This chain connects TRBV15 to TRBJ2-6; tentatively, D is TRBD1 (5 bases). Germline V gene data show CDR1 as LNHNV and CDR2 as YYDKDF (reference sequence). Deletions cut 5 bases from V and 0 bases from J, with 14 bases between. This CDR3 spans 17 amino acids. CDR3 nucleotides: TGTGCCACCAGCGTTACCAGGGATAGCTCTGGGGCCAACGTCCTGACTTTC. As protein: CATSVTRDSSGANVLTF. Filled out from reference TRBV15 and TRBJ2-6, the complete variable domain reads DAMVIQNPRYQVTQFGKPVTLSCSQTLNHNVMYWYQQKSSQAPKLLFHYYDKDFNNEADTPDNFQSRRPNTSFCFLDIRSPGLGDTAMYLCATSVTRDSSGANVLTFGAGSRLTVL.

This clonotype was detected a few times. For the CDR3, the DNA is TGCAGTGCCCAGGGTTTCGGGGTTCAGCCCCAGCATTTT. Its translation is CSAQGFGVQPQHF. V gene TRBV20-1 combines with J gene TRBJ1-5; D might be TRBD1 (5 bases). V was shortened by 6 bases and J by 6 bases, with 15 bases between the two germline ends. The CDR3 spans 13 residues. Germline V lookup: CDR1 DFQATT, CDR2 SNEGSKA (reference sequence).

This clonotype appeared a few times. V and J are TRBV14 and TRBJ2-7; the D call may be TRBD1 or TRBD2 (5 bases each). The CDR3 totals 15 residues. Trimming removed 0 bases from V and 0 bases from J, with 9 bases in between. Germline CDR1 reads SGHDN; CDR2 reads FVKESK. The CDR3 bases are TGTGCCAGCAGCCAAGAAGTGGGGACCTCCTACGAGCAGTACTTC. This gives the protein CASSQEVGTSYEQYF.

The CDR3 sequence is CSARLAGVNLHNEQFF. CDR3 DNA sequence: TGCAGTGCTAGACTAGCGGGGGTTAATCTCCACAATGAGCAGTTCTTC. V usage is TRBV20-1 and J usage is TRBJ2-1; TRBD2 matches at 10 bases. This CDR3 has 16 amino acids. Trimming took 2 bases from V and 5 from J; bases not matched to a gene: 9. Per the germline V gene, CDR1 is DFQATT and CDR2 is SNEGSKA (reference sequence).

This clonotype turned up a few times. The gene calls are TRBV5-1 and TRBJ2-7, with a tentative D call TRBD1 (5 bases). The CDR3 loop spans 16 amino acids. Germline V gives CDR1 SGHRS, CDR2 YFSETQ. V was clipped by 0 bases and J by 2 bases, with 15 bases between them. CDR3 protein: CASSLGLGRRTYEQYF. The DNA for the CDR3 is TGCGCCAGCAGCTTGGGGTTGGGGCGGCGAACCTACGAGCAGTACTTC.

The V gene is TRBV7-2, the J gene TRBJ1-5; D not certain. V lost 1 base, J lost 2 bases, and 6 bases lay in between. From germline, CDR1 is SGHTA and CDR2 FQGNSA. The CDR3 loop spans 14 amino acids. CDR3 sequence: CASSLEWGNQPQHF. CDR3 DNA sequence: TGTGCCAGCAGCTTAGAATGGGGCAATCAGCCCCAGCATTTT.

This clonotype was recorded at least ten times. This sequence joins TRBV5-1 and TRBJ1-2, with D possibly being TRBD1 (6 bases). The V end was cut by 2 bases, the J end by 3 bases, with 8 bases between. This CDR3 comprises 13 residues. Germline lookup yields CDR1 SGHRS and CDR2 YFSETQ. Here the CDR3 DNA reads TGCGCCAGCAGCTTACAGGGTTACTATGGCTACACCTTC. It yields the protein CASSLQGYYGYTF.